This TCR beta chain was profiled in a study of shared clonotypes between healthy human individuals (dated by TCRdb to between 2020 and 2021). Background for the entire study: A couple of women and a few men aged 18 to 49 years were included in the cohort. To increase sequencing depth and limit assay-specific biases, TCR repertoire library preparation and sequencing were carried out by different laboratories using diverse techniques. For each donor, three plates each were used for CD4 naive and CD4 memory, two plates were used for CD8 naive, and one plate was used for CD8 memory. To estimate repertoire size and how much clonotypes are shared between individuals, the study performed deep sequencing of blood TCR repertoires from roughly five healthy adults. Per donor, leukapheresis produced somewhere between about 0.8 and 9 billion PBMCs.

Donors were healthy HIV-negative adults with no recently reported acute infections or vaccinations. Every donor was a Caucasian adult living in Nashville, Tennessee, USA. Magnetic negative selection was used to enrich CD4+ T cells, after which naive cells were positively selected on CD45RA and the negative fraction became the memory subset. Blood was collected by leukapheresis, and PBMCs were isolated by Ficoll-Histopaque density gradient centrifugation and then cryopreserved in liquid nitrogen vapor phase. Purity and quantity of every magnetically sorted T cell population were checked by analytical flow cytometry. Each sorted fraction had its genomic DNA isolated and then quantified by UV absorbance on a Nanodrop 2000c. Using the deep immunoSEQ assay, multiplex PCR amplified TCR CDR3 regions from genomic DNA. Extracted genomic DNA from each cell subset was spread evenly across all wells of several immunoSEQ 96-well plates, with each plate serving as a replicate. For sorted subsets, each replicate PCR was loaded with roughly 200 ng genomic DNA, equivalent to about 30,000 T cell genomes. Purified libraries were quantified with a Qubit 3.0 fluorometer, sized on a Bioanalyzer 2100, and re-quantified with the KAPA Library Quantification kit. Every immunoSEQ 96-well plate was sequenced on a dedicated single-read 150-cycle Illumina NextSeq 550 flow cell. Concerning the study's data processing: Because the immunoSEQ output held only junctional sequences and lacked quality scores, the filtering could not match the filtering applied to full-length reads. To assign V/J genes and CDR3, sequences were annotated using PyIR, a Python wrapper for IgBLAST v1.9, with IMGT germline references. Any read was removed if the V/J assignment was weak (E-value above 1e-6), the CDR3 was missing, or the read contained stop codons, out-of-frame junctions, or ambiguous translated residues. V3J clonotypes were defined as sequences sharing an identical inferred V gene, J gene, and CDR3 amino acid sequence. Percentage overlap between repertoires was calculated by dividing the number of shared unique clonotypes by the size of the smaller repertoire. Three approaches were used to assess repertoire richness: RTK rarefaction, the Chao1 estimator, and Recon v2.1 estimates of unobserved clonotypes. For all TCRbeta clonotypes obtained by the gDNA method from several donors, generation probabilities were computed with OLGA. This immuneACCESS table, as held by TCRdb, lists in-frame sequences with V and J called but not all clones. Of the missing ones, under half trace to an unresolved V gene in checked studies; the others have no known cause. From that table come the V and J calls and clone size; the DNA was used to work out D and trimming. In this sample the table shows about 2.4 million clones, 80% to 95% of which occur a single time. The ten largest make up 0.36% of the sample.

What the research found in general, with its limitations: Because the study included a small number of donors, the genetic and exposure-history diversity represented was limited. Across a handful of donors, approximately 5% of naive CD4, roughly 3.5% of naive CD8, 2.3% of memory CD4, and 0.4% to 0.45% of memory CD8 clonotypes were shared. Pairwise subsampling led to the expectation that sequencing depth would affect the degree of clonotype sharing among donors. Rarefaction of sorted-subset datasets indicated incomplete sequencing despite the large sequencing depth. Sampling was limited to blood, and TCR repertoires in tissue likely differ from TCR repertoires in blood. Larger estimated clonotype richness was generally found for naive subsets than for memory subsets. Compared with non-shared clonotypes, clonotypes shared by all four sorted-subset donors had higher generation probabilities.

With respect to this clone: The target of this receptor is not known. No base quality values were provided; no much bigger clone lies one nucleotide off.

The CDR3, from cysteine to phenylalanine, totals 15 residues. Kept here is only the CDR3 DNA, which spans 45 bases and is read in frame from base 1. As encoded in the germline V gene, CDR1 is SGDLS while CDR2 is YYNGEE. The trim is 0 bases for V and 4 bases for J, with a gap of 14 bases between the germline ends. The origin of this receptor is a man aged 18-30 years in good health. Some clones in this sample may be carry-over from other donors' samples. The sequence joins TRBV9 to TRBJ2-7; the best D guess is TRBD2, with 6 bases matching. What was sequenced was naive CD4+ T cells from PBMCs. What the cell subset or site label conveys for this sample: CD45RA+ positively selected. The base sequence is TGTGCCAGCAGCGTAGCCCCCGGGAGCTGGTACGAGCAGTACTTC. It encodes CASSVAPGSWYEQYF.